This TCR beta chain is from a study of response to subunit inactivated influenza vaccine. The study, taken as a whole, reports: Each seasonal flu vaccination may recruit only limited new T cells, authors suggested.

CDR3 length: 15 residues. Germline V gene lookup returns CDR1 MDHEN and CDR2 SYDVKM. V lost 6 bases, J lost 5 bases, and 8 bases stayed unmatched. The table lists this clonotype with many counts. Its matching antigen is unknown. One entry per CDR3 protein, called by TCRdb with MiXCR from the RT-PCR reads. The sample yields 500,000 to 600,000 distinct CDR3 sequences, more than 15% seen once. The material was CD4+ T cells sorted from PBMCs, obtained 23 to 25 months after vaccination. The genes are TRBV28 and TRBJ2-2, with 8 nucleotides matching TRBD2. The source is a man aged 50 to 75 who received an inactivated influenza vaccine. The CDR3 protein is CASSIAGRTTGELFF. DNA for the CDR3: TGTGCCAGCAGCATAGCGGGGCGAACAACCGGGGAGCTGTTTTTT.